This T cell receptor beta chain was sequenced during a study of cytomegalovirus exposure and HLA in healthy donors. Study-level background: As released early, the data held 80 million to 90 million unique TCRs from HLA-typed donors.

In its sample, this clone was seen a few times. Its cognate antigen is unknown. Use of 60 Vbeta and 13 Jbeta primers characterized the PCR. TCRdb keeps only in-frame clones here, not all; method: immunoSEQ multiplex PCR. The repertoire includes approximately 140,000 clones, around 77% of them detected once, and nearly 5% sits in the top ten. CDR1 and CDR2 (germline): SNHLY, FYNNEI. The CDR3 runs to 14 residues. V lost 4 bases and J lost 13, with 19 bases in between. Notes on the study in general: Among immune exposure information, only CMV serostatus was available. The authors listed 164 TCR beta chains as cytomegalovirus-associated.

The sequenced sample consisted of PBMCs. V and J are TRBV2 and TRBJ1-4; TRBD1 might be the D (5 bases). The TCR was taken from a woman aged 50 to 60 in good health and CMV-seronegative. The chain's CDR3 is CASSVGRDFSILFF. The CDR3 DNA follows: TGTGCCAGCAGTGTTGGCAGGGATTTTTCAATACTGTTTTTT.